The T cell receptor (beta chain) described here comes from a study of patients and donors after allogeneic stem cell transplantation (dated by TCRdb to 2018 to 2020). This clonotype was seen at least ten times. Its antigen target is currently unknown. Base qualities are missing; no much larger clone stands one base away. Cut back by 0 bases and 3 bases, the V and J ends lie 23 bases apart. The CDR3 sequence holds 19 residues, the cysteine and phenylalanine included. CDR3 DNA only is kept here, 57 bases in frame from base 1. The CDR1 and CDR2 encoded by the germline V gene are MGHRA and YSYEKL. The method behind the library was RT-PCR. Sequencing relied on a NextSeq 550. TCRdb took the public reads, trimmed them with fastp at Q25, ran MiXCR for clone calling and kept in-frame beta chains. Identical CDR3 proteins give one entry, which carries the most common genes and DNA. The sample yields roughly 26,000 distinct CDR3 sequences; over 7% were counted once. The top ten clones comprise approximately 48% of the sample.

The sequence joins TRBV4-1 to TRBJ2-5; the D segment could be TRBD2, given 7 matching bases. This receptor was taken from a human donor who was either an allogeneic HSCT recipient or a stem cell or donor lymphocyte infusion donor (not recorded which). It is not recorded whose cells these are; they may come from a transplant donor. Sequenced sample: blood, either unsorted or a sorted T cell fraction (not recorded which). The CDR3 reads as follows: CASSQDSVWSGRGEETQYF. The DNA is TGCGCCAGCAGCCAAGATTCGGTGTGGTCAGGGAGGGGGGAAGAGACCCAGTACTTC.